This T cell receptor beta chain is from a study of beta chain features in type 1 diabetes. Background on the study: Examined across all samples were around 110 million sorted cells.

For this clone: The antigen remains undetermined.

The investigators reverse transcribed all of the isolated RNA, so they sequenced expressed TCRB transcripts. Produced via immunoSEQ multiplex PCR; TCRdb's table is partial and in-frame only. In the table there are 10,000 to 15,000 clones, about 49% of which are singletons. On average, the one heparinised blood draw given by each donor was about 100 mL. General study results and limits: Significant though moderate, a shortening of TCRB CDR3s appeared in all four CD4+ subsets of Type 1 diabetes patients. TCRB repertoires of naive, central memory and Treg cells appeared more similar among patients than among healthy donors.

The CDR3 covers 15 residues. Germline V gene lookup returns CDR1 SGHRS and CDR2 YFSETQ. Trimming took 5 bases from V and 8 from J; bases not matched to a gene: 7. This sequence was found in a man aged 18 to 29 in good health. The material sequenced was stem cell memory CD4+ T cells from blood. The gene calls are TRBV5-1 and TRBJ2-1; TRBD2 aligns across 13 bases. In DNA form, the CDR3 reads TGCGCCAGCAGTCGAACTAGCGGGGGGGATGATGAGCAGTTCTTC. Amino acid sequence: CASSRTSGGDDEQFF.